Listed below are T cell receptor beta chains from one sample, sequenced in a study of blood T cell repertoires in COVID-19. The repertoire was sequenced with immunoSEQ multiplex PCR; TCRdb's copy has only in-frame clones and lacks some. The sample consists of more than 300,000 clones, about nine tenths of them appearing once. The sequenced sample consisted of peripheral blood. The receptors shown here come from a woman in her 50s with COVID-19, enrolled during active disease. The CDR3 runs from the conserved cysteine through the conserved F or W. D genes are given only for firm matches.

D gene | CDR3 length | J gene | V gene | CDR3 protein | CDR3 DNA
. | 15 | TRBJ1-2 | TRBV6-5 | CASSYKSYTGNGYTF | TGTGCCAGCAGTTACAAGTCATACACAGGGAATGGCTACACCTTC
TRBD2 | 15 | TRBJ2-1 | TRBV7-2 | CASSPQTGGAHEQFF | TGTGCCAGCAGCCCACAAACGGGGGGAGCACATGAGCAGTTCTTC
TRBD1 | 14 | TRBJ1-5 | TRBV7-2 | CASRQGTGGQPQHF | TGTGCCAGCAGACAAGGGACAGGCGGTCAGCCCCAGCATTTT
TRBD1 | 17 | TRBJ1-1 | TRBV6-2/TRBV6-3 | CASSYPHGTGGNTEAFF | TGTGCCAGCAGTTACCCCCACGGGACAGGGGGGAACACTGAAGCTTTCTTT
TRBD2 | 19 | TRBJ2-1 | TRBV9 | CASSVERTGGLASYNEQFF | TGTGCCAGCAGCGTAGAGAGGACAGGTGGACTAGCGAGCTACAATGAGCAGTTCTTC
. | 14 | TRBJ1-2 | TRBV5-8 | CASKTGDINYGYTF | TGTGCCAGCAAAACAGGAGATATTAACTATGGCTACACCTTC
. | 13 | TRBJ1-5 | TRBV6-5 | CASSREGTQPQHF | TGTGCCAGCAGTCGTGAGGGTACTCAGCCCCAGCATTTT
TRBD1 | 16 | TRBJ1-2 | TRBV19 | CASSTNPGQGRYGYTF | TGTGCCAGTAGTACAAATCCGGGACAGGGGAGATATGGCTACACCTTC
. | 13 | TRBJ1-1 | TRBV7-2 | CASSLVENTEAFF | TGTGCCAGCAGCTTAGTAGAAAACACTGAAGCTTTCTTT
. | 12 | TRBJ2-7 | TRBV5-1 | CASSLVADEQYF | TGCGCCAGCAGCTTGGTCGCAGATGAACAGTACTTC
. | 14 | TRBJ1-3 | TRBV11-3 | CASSLSGVGNTIYF | TGTGCCAGCAGCTTATCAGGGGTCGGAAACACCATATATTTT
TRBD1 | 15 | TRBJ1-2 | TRBV5-6 | CASSQSTGHNYGYTF | TGTGCCAGCAGCCAGTCGACAGGGCATAACTATGGCTACACCTTC
TRBD2 | 15 | TRBJ2-1 | TRBV18 | CASSPGLAGLNEQFF | TGTGCCAGCTCACCGGGACTAGCGGGACTCAATGAGCAGTTCTTC
. | 14 | TRBJ2-7 | TRBV10-1 | CASSDGGVSYEQYF | TGCGCCAGCAGTGACGGCGGGGTCTCCTACGAGCAGTACTTC
. | 14 | TRBJ1-6 | TRBV19 | CASIRRGGDSPLHF | TGTGCCAGTATTAGAAGGGGGGGTGACTCACCCCTCCACTTT
. | 15 | TRBJ1-3 | TRBV7-8 | CASSLAGGSGNTIYF | TGTGCCAGCAGCTTAGCCGGGGGCTCTGGAAACACCATATATTTT
. | 15 | TRBJ2-5 | TRBV9 | CASSGGRHGVETQYF | TGTGCCAGCAGCGGGGGGCGACACGGAGTGGAGACCCAGTACTTC
TRBD2 | 15 | TRBJ2-1 | TRBV3-1/TRBV3-2 | CASSQAAGGYNEQFF | TGTGCCAGCAGCCAAGCAGCGGGGGGCTACAATGAGCAGTTCTTC
. | 13 | TRBJ2-1 | TRBV6-2/TRBV6-3 | CASSSQFYNEQFF | TGTGCCAGCAGTTCCCAGTTTTACAATGAGCAGTTCTTC